The 9 T cell receptor beta chains listed next were all sequenced from one sample in a study of blood T cell repertoires in COVID-19. The protocol was immunoSEQ multiplex PCR, while the TCRdb copy is restricted to in-frame clones and leaves out a portion. The sample contains 190,000 or so clones, approximately 86% of which appear only once. Sequences were obtained from PBMCs or T cells enriched from blood (not recorded which). Receptors were obtained from a woman younger than 45 who had been exposed to COVID-19.

The J gene is TRBJ2-7, the V gene TRBV6-6, with D tentatively TRBD1 (5 bases). The CDR3 is made up of 14 amino acids. V was shortened by 7 bases and J by 3 bases, with 16 bases between the two germline ends. Germline CDR1 MNHNY, CDR2 SVGAGI (reference sequence). CDR3 sequence (DNA): TGTGCCAGCAACTCCCACGATAGGGGCTACGAGCAGTACTTC. Residues: CASNSHDRGYEQYF.

This clone came up a few times. The CDR3 loop is CASSTRQGGYGYTF. In DNA form, the CDR3 reads TGTGCCAGTAGTACCCGACAGGGAGGTTATGGCTACACCTTC. V usage is TRBV19 and J usage is TRBJ1-2; 7 nucleotides match TRBD1. V dropped 4 bases and J dropped 5; count of bases not matched to a gene: 7. CDR3 length equals 14 residues. CDR1 is LNHDA and CDR2 is SQIVND in the germline V gene (reference sequence).

The chain has TRBV11-2 and TRBJ1-3; no reliable D call. The CDR3 runs 14 residues. V was pared by 5 bases and J by 0 bases, with 8 bases between. Germline CDR1 and CDR2: SGHAT and FQNNGV. Here the CDR3 reads CASSLLSSGNTIYF. In DNA, the CDR3 is TGTGCCAGCAGCCTTCTAAGCTCTGGAAACACCATATATTTT.

The genes are TRBV19 and TRBJ1-2, with a possible D match to TRBD1 (5 bases). Germline CDR1 and CDR2: LNHDA and SQIVND (reference sequence). V dropped 5 bases and J dropped 9 bases, with 19 bases sitting between them. The CDR3 sequence is 14 residues long. The CDR3 coding sequence is TGTGCCAGTAGTTCCAAACAGGTCGCCCGTAGCTACACCTTC. Translation gives CASSSKQVARSYTF.

This clone was detected only a few times. The V gene is TRBV5-5, the J gene TRBJ1-2; D gene uncertain. From germline, CDR1 is SGHKS and CDR2 YYEKEE (reference sequence). The CDR3 length is 11 residues. Trimming removed 2 bases from V and 6 bases from J, with 5 bases in between. CDR3 protein: CASSLTNGYTF. CDR3 nucleotides: TGTGCCAGCAGCTTAACAAATGGCTACACCTTC.

The chain uses TRBV4-1 and TRBJ1-4; 11 positions agree with TRBD1. The CDR3 is 18 amino acids. Germline values: CDR1 MGHRA, CDR2 YSYEKL. Unmatched junction bases numbered 3, after V lost 0 bases and J lost 0 bases. This CDR3 reads CASSQEKGQGATNEKLFF. CDR3 DNA: TGCGCCAGCAGCCAAGAAAAGGGACAGGGGGCAACTAATGAAAAACTGTTTTTT.

The chain has TRBV7-2 and TRBJ1-6; D is undetermined. This CDR3 is 14 amino acids long. CDR1 and CDR2 (germline): SGHTA, FQGNSA. Trimming shortened V by 3 bases and J by 6 bases, and 9 bases separated the two germline ends. CDR3 region: CASSFGPINSPLHF. CDR3 DNA: TGTGCCAGCAGCTTTGGGCCGATTAATTCACCCCTCCACTTT.

The gene calls are TRBV28 and TRBJ1-4, with TRBD1 matching 7 bases. Per germline, CDR1 MDHEN and CDR2 SYDVKM. CDR3 length: 15 amino acids. V was clipped by 5 bases and J by 8 bases; unmatched bases: 11. This chain's CDR3 is CASSAWTGDGEKLFF. For the CDR3, the DNA is TGTGCCAGCAGTGCGTGGACAGGCGACGGGGAAAAACTGTTTTTT.

The CDR3, as DNA: TGTGCCAGCTCACCCCTTGGCCAACACGGGAGCTCCTACGAGCAGTACTTC. Protein sequence: CASSPLGQHGSSYEQYF. The chain carries TRBV18 and TRBJ2-7, with D possibly matching TRBD2 (6 bases). The length of the CDR3 is 17 residues. The V end was cut by 3 bases, the J end by 0 bases, with 18 bases between. The germline gives CDR1 KGHSH, CDR2 LQKENI.